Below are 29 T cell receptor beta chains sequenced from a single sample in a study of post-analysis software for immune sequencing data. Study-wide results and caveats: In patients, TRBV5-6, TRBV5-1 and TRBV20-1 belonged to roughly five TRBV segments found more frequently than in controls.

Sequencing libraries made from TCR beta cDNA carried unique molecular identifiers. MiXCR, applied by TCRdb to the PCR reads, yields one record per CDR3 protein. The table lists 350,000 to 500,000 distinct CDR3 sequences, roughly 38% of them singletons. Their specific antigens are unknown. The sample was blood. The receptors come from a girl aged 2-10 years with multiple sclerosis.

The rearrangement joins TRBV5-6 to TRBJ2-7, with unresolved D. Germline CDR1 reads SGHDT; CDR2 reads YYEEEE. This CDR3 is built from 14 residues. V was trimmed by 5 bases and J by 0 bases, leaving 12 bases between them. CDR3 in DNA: TGTGCCAGCAGTTTCCGTCCGAGCTCCTACGAGCAGTACTTC. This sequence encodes CASSFRPSSYEQYF.

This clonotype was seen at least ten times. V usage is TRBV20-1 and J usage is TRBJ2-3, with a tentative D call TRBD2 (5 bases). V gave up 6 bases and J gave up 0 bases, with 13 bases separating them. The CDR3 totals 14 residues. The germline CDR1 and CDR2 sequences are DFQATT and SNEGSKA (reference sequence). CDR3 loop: CSASSGGSTDTQYF. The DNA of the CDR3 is TGCAGTGCAAGCTCGGGCGGGAGCACAGATACGCAGTATTTT.

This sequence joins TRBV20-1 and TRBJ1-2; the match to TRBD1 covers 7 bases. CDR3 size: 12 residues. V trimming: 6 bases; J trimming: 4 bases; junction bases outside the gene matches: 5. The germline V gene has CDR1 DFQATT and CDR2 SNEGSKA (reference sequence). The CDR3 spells CSATTGPYGYTF. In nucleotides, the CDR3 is TGCAGTGCAACGACAGGGCCCTATGGCTACACCTTC.

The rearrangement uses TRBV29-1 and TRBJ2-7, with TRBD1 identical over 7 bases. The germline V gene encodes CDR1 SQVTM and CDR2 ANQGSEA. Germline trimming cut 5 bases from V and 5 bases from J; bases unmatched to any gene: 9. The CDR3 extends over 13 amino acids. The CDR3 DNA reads TGCAGCGTTACTCGCCTCGGGACAGACGAGCAGTACTTC. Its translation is CSVTRLGTDEQYF.

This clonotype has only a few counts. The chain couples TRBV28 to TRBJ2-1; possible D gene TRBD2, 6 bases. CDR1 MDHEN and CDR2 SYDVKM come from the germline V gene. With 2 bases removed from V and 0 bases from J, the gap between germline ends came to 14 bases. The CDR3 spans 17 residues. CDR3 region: CASSLGGPSYSYNEQFF. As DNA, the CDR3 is TGTGCCAGCAGTTTAGGAGGGCCCTCTTACTCCTACAATGAGCAGTTCTTC.

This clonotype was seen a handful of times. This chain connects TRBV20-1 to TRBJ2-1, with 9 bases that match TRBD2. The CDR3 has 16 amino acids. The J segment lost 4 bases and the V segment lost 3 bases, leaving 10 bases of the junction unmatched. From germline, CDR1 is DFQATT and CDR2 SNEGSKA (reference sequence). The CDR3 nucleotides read TGCAGTGCTAGCCTTCGGCGGACTAGCGTGTACAATGAGCAGTTCTTC. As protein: CSASLRRTSVYNEQFF.

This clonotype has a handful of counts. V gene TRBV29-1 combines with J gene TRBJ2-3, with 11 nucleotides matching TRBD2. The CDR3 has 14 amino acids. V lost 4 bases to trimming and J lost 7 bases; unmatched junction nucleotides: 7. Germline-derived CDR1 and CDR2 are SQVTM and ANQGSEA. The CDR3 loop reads CSVVVAGGPYTQYF. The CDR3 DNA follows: TGCAGCGTTGTAGTAGCGGGAGGGCCATATACGCAGTATTTT.

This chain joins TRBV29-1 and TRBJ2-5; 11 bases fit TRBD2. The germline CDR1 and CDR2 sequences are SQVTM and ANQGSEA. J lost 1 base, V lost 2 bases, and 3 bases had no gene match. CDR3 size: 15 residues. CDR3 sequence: CSVELTSGGQETQYF. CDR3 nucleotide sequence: TGCAGCGTTGAATTAACTAGCGGGGGCCAAGAGACCCAGTACTTC.

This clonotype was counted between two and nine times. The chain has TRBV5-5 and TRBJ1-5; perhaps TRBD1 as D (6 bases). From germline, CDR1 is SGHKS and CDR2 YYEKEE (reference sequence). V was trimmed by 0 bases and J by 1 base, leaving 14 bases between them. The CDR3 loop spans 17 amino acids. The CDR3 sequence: CASSLGLGGGSNQPQHF. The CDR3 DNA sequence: TGTGCCAGCAGCTTGGGTTTGGGGGGCGGAAGCAATCAGCCCCAGCATTTT. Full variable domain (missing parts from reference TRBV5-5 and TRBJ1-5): DAGVTQSPTHLIKTRGQQVTLRCSPISGHKSVSWYQQVLGQGPQFIFQYYEKEERGRGNFPDRFSARQFPNYSSELNVNALLLGDSALYLCASSLGLGGGSNQPQHFGDGTRLSIL.

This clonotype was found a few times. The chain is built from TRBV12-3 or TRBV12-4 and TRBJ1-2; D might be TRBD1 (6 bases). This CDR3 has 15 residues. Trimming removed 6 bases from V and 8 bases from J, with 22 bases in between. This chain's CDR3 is CASSRRDTTAWGYTF. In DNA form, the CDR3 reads TGTGCCAGCAGCCGCCGGGACACCACGGCGTGGGGCTACACCTTC.

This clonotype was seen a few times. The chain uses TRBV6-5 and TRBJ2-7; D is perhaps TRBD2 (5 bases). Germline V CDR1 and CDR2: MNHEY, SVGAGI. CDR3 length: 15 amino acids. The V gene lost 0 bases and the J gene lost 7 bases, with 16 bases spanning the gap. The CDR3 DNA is TGTGCCAGCAGTTACTCTTCGGTCCCGACTACGGAGCAGTACTTC. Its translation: CASSYSSVPTTEQYF.

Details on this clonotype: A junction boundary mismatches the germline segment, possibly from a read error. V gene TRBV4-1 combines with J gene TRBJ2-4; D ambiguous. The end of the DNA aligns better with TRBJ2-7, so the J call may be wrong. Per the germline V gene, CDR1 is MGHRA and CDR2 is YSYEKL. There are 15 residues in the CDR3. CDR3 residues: CAGSQVSGPLYEQYF. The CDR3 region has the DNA TGCGCCGGCAGCCAAGTTTCCGGGCCCCTCTACGAGCAGTACTTC.

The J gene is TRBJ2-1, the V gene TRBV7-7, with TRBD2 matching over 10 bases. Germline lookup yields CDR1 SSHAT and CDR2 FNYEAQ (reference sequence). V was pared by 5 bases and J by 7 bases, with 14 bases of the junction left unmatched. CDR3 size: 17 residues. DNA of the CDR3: TGTGCCAGCAGCAAGATAGCGGGGGGAACCTCTCTAAATGAGCAGTTCTTC. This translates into CASSKIAGGTSLNEQFF.

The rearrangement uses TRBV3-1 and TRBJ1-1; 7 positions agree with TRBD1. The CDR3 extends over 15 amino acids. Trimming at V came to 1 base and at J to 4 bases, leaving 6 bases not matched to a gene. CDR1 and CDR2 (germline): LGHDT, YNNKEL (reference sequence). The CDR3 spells CASSQGAGGTTEAFF. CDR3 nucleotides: TGTGCCAGCAGCCAAGGGGCAGGGGGGACCACTGAAGCTTTCTTT.

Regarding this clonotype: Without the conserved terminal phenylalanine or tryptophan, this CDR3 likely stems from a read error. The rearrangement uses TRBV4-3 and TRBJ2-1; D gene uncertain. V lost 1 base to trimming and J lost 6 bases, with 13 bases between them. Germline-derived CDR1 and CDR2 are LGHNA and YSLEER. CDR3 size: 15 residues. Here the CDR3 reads CASSQGTLSSNEQFV. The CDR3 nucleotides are TGCGCCAGCAGCCAAGGTACGCTCAGTAGCAATGAGCAGTTCGTC.

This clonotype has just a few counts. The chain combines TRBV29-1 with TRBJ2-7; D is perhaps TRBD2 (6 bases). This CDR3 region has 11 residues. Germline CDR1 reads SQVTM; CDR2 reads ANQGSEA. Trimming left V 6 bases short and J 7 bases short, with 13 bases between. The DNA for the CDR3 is TGCAGCGTGTGGGCGGGGAATGAGCAGTACTTC. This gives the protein CSVWAGNEQYF.

CDR3 DNA: TGTGCCAGCAGCACGAACGGACAGGGGTTCGACGAGCAGTACTTC. It translates to CASSTNGQGFDEQYF. V is TRBV7-9 and J is TRBJ2-7; 9 positions agree with TRBD1. From germline, CDR1 is SEHNR and CDR2 FQNEAQ (reference sequence). The CDR3 has 15 amino acids. V lost 5 bases to trimming and J lost 5 bases; unmatched junction nucleotides: 10. The full variable domain, in which reference TRBV7-9 and TRBJ2-7 provide the parts outside the CDR3, is DTGVSQNPRHKITKRGQNVTFRCDPISEHNRLYWYRQTLGQGPEFLTYFQNEAQLEKSRLLSDRFSAERPKGSFSTLEIQRTEQGDSAMYLCASSTNGQGFDEQYFGPGTRLTVT.

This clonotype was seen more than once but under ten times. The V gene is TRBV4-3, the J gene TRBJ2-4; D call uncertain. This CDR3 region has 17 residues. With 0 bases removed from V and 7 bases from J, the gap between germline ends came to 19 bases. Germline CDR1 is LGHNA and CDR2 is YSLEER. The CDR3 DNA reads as TGCGCCAGCAGCCAAGATAATAATAAAGGATTCCCGAACATTCAGTACTTC. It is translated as CASSQDNNKGFPNIQYF.

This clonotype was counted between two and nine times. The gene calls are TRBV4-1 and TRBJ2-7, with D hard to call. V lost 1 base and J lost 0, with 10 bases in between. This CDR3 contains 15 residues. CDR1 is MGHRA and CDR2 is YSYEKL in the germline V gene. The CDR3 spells CASSQVGASSYEQYF. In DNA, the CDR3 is TGCGCCAGCAGCCAAGTAGGCGCCAGCTCCTACGAGCAGTACTTC.

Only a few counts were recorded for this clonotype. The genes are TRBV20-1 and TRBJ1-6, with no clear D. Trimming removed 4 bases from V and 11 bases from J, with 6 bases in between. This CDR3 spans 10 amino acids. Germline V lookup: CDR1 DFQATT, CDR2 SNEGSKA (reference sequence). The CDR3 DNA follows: TGCAGTGCTAAGTTACCACCCCTCCACTTT. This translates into CSAKLPPLHF.

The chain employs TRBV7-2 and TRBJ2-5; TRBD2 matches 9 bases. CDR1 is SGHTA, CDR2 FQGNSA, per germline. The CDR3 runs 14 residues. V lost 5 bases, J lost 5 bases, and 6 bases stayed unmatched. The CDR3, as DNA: TGTGCCAGCAGCCGCGCGGGAGGGGGTGAGACCCAGTACTTC. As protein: CASSRAGGGETQYF. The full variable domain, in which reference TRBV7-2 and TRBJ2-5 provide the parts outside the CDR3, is GAGVSQSPSNKVTEKGKDVELRCDPISGHTALYWYRQSLGQGLEFLIYFQGNSAPDKSGLPSDRFSAERTGGSVSTLTIQRTQQEDSAVYLCASSRAGGGETQYFGPGTRLLVL.

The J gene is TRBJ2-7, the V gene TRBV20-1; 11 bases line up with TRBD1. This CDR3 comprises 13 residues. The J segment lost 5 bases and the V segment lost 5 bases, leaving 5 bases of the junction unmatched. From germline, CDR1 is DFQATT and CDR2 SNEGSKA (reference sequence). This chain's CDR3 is CSARTGGQNEQYF. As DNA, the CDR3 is TGCAGTGCTCGGACAGGGGGCCAAAACGAGCAGTACTTC.

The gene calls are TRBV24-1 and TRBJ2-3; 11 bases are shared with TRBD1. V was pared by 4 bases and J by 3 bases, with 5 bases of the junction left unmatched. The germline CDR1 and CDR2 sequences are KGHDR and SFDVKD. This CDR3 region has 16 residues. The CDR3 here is CATSELGTGGTDTQYF. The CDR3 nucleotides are TGTGCCACCAGTGAGCTCGGGACAGGGGGTACAGATACGCAGTATTTT.

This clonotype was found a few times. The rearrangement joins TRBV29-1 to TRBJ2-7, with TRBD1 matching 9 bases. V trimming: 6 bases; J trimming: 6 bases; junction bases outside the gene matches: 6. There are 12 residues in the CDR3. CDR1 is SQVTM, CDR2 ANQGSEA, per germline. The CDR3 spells CSVGGQGTEQYF. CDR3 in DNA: TGCAGCGTCGGGGGACAGGGTACCGAGCAGTACTTC.

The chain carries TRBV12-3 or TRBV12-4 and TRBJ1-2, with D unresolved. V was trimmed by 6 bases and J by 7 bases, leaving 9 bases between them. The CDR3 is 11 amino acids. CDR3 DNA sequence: TGTGCCAGCAGCCCCTCCCGTGGCTACACCTTC. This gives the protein CASSPSRGYTF.

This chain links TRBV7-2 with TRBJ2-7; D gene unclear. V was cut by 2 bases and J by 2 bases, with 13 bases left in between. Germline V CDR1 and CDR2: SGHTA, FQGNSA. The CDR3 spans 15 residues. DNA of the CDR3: TGTGCCAGCAGCTTAATAGTCGCCTCCCCCTACGAGCAGTACTTC. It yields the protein CASSLIVASPYEQYF.

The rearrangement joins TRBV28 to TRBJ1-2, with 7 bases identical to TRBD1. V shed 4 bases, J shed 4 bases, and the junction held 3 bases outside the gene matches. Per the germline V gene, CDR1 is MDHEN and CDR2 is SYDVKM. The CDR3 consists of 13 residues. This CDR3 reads CASSSGQSYGYTF. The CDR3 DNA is TGTGCCAGCAGTTCGGGACAGAGCTATGGCTACACCTTC.

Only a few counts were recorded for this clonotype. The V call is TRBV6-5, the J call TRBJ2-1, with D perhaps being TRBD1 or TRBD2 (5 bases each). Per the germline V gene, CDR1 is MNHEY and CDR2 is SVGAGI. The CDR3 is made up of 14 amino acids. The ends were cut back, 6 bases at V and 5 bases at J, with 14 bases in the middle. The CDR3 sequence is CASRRDGKDNEQFF. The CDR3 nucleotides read TGTGCCAGCAGAAGGGACGGAAAAGACAATGAGCAGTTCTTC.

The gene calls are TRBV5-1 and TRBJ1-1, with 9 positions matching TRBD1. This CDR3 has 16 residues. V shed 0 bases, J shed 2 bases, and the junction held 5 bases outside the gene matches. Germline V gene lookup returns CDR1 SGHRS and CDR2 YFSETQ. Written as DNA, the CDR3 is TGCGCCAGCAGCTTGGCACGGGACAGGGTAAACACTGAAGCTTTCTTT. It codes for CASSLARDRVNTEAFF.